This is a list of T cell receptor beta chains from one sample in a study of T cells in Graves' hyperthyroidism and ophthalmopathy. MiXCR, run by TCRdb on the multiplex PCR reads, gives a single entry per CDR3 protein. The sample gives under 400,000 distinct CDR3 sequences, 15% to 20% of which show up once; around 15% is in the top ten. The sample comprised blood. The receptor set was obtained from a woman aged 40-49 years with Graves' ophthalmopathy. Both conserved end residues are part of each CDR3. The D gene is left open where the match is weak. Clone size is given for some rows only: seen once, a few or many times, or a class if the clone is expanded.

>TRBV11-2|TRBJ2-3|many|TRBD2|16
TGTGCCAGCAGCCCCGGGACTAGCGGGAGGGAGGATACGCAGTATTTT
CASSPGTSGREDTQYF
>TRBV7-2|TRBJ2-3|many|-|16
TGTGCCAGCAGCTCCCTGGGCGGAGGTGGAACAGATACGCAGTATTTT
CASSSLGGGGTDTQYF
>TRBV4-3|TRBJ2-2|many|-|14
TGCGCCAGCAGCCAAGTATTTGCGGCCGGGGAGCTGTTTTTT
CASSQVFAAGELFF
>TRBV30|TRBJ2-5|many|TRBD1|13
TGTGCCTGGAGCCGACAGGGAAGGGAGACCCAGTACTTC
CAWSRQGRETQYF
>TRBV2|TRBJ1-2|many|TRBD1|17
TGTGCCAGCAGTGAAGCGCGGGGACAGGGATATAACTATGGCTACACCTTC
CASSEARGQGYNYGYTF
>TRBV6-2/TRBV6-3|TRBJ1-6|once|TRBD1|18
TGTGCCAGCAGCCCTTACCCCGGGACAGGGGGATATAATTCACCCCTCCACTTT
CASSPYPGTGGYNSPLHF
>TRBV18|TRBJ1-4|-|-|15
TGTGCCAGCTCACCAGGGCCGGGGAAATTTGAAAAACTGTTTTTT
CASSPGPGKFEKLFF
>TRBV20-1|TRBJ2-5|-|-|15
TGCAGTGCTAGCCGCCGGGGGTCACGACAAGAGACCCAGTACTTC
CSASRRGSRQETQYF
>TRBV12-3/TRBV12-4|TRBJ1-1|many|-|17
TGTGCCAGCAGTCCTATACCTCTACCGGGACCCAACACTGAAGCTTTCTTT
CASSPIPLPGPNTEAFF
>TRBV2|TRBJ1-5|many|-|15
TGTGCCAGCAGTCCAAGACCCGGACAGTACACGTCCCAGCATTTT
CASSPRPGQYTSQHF
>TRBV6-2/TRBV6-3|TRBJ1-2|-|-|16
TGTGCCAGCAGTTACGGGTTTGAAAGGGAGTTCGATGGCTACACCTTC
CASSYGFEREFDGYTF
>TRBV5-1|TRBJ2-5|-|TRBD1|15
TGCGCCAGCAGCGCTGAACAGGGGGCGGTCCAGACCCAGTACTTC
CASSAEQGAVQTQYF
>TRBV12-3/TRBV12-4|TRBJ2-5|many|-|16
TGTGCCAGCAGTTTCTTGATGGCGGAGACGGAAGAGACCCAGTACTTC
CASSFLMAETEETQYF
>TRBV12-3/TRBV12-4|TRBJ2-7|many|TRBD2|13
TGTGCCAGCAGTCTCTCCGGGGGGAACGAGCAGTACTTC
CASSLSGGNEQYF
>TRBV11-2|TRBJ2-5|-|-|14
TGTGCCAGCAGCTTAGATCTATTTTTGGGCGACCAGTACTTC
CASSLDLFLGDQYF
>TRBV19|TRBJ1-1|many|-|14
TGTGCCAGTAGTATGACGGGGGAGGCCACTGAAGCTTTCTTT
CASSMTGEATEAFF
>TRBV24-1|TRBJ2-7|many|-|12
TGTGCCACCAGTGATTTACCCCACGAGCAGTACTTC
CATSDLPHEQYF
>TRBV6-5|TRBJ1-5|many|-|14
TGTGCCAGCAGTTATCAGTGGGTCAATCAGCCCCAGCATTTT
CASSYQWVNQPQHF
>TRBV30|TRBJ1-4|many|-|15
TGTGCCTCTTACCGGGACACCGCAACTAATGAAAAACTGTTTTTT
CASYRDTATNEKLFF
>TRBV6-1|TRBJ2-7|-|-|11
TGTGCCAGCAGGGGATACAACGAGCAGTACTTC
CASRGYNEQYF
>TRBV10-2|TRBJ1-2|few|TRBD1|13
TGCGCCAGCAGTGCGGCAGGGGGCCTTGGCTACATCTTC
CASSAAGGLGYIF
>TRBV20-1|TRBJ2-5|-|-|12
TGCAGTGCTAGGGGGGATAGGGAGACCCAGTACTTC
CSARGDRETQYF
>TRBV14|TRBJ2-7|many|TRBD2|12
TGTGCCAGCAGCCAACTAGCGGCCGAGCAGTACTTC
CASSQLAAEQYF
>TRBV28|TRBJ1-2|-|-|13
TGTGCCAGCAGAGTCGGAGTAGCTTATGGCTACATCTTC
CASRVGVAYGYIF
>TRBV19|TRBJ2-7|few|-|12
TGTGCCAGTAGTAACCGAAAAGGGGAGCAGTACTTC
CASSNRKGEQYF
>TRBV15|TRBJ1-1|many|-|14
TGTGCCACCAGCAGAGTGGGGGGGCGCCGGACAACTTTCTTT
CATSRVGGRRTTFF
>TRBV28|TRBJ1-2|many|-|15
TGTGCCAGCAGTCCCGGGACAAACCCTAACTATGGCTACACCTTC
CASSPGTNPNYGYTF
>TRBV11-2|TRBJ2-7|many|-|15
TGTGCCAGCAGCCACGTCAGGGGTATGGCATACGAGCAGTACTTC
CASSHVRGMAYEQYF
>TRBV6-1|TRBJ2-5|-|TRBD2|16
TGTGCCAGCAGTGAAGCGTTTGGTAGCGGGCGAGAGACCCAGTACTTC
CASSEAFGSGRETQYF
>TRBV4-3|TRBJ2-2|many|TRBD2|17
TGCGCCAGCAGCCAAGCTTACGCGGGAGTTGACACCGGGGAGCTGTTTTTT
CASSQAYAGVDTGELFF
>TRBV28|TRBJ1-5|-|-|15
TGTGCCAGCAGTTCTAAGTATCGGGTGGATCAGCCCCAGCATTTT
CASSSKYRVDQPQHF
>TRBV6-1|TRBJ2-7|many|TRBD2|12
TGTGCCAGCGGGAGGGGTACGGGCGAGCAGTACTTC
CASGRGTGEQYF
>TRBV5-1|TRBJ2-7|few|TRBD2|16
TGCGCCAGCAGCTCAGGTCTTGCTAGCGGTTCCTACGAGCAGTACTTC
CASSSGLASGSYEQYF
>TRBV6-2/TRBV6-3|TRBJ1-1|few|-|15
TGTGCCAGCAGAGTCGAGGGGACAAGGAACACTGAAGCTTTCTTT
CASRVEGTRNTEAFF
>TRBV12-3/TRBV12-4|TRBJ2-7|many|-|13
TGTGCCAGCAGTTTTGGGCATCTCTACGAGCAGTACTTC
CASSFGHLYEQYF
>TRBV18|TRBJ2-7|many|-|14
TGTGCCAGCTCCCCAGACTCCAGCTCCTACGAGCAGTACTTC
CASSPDSSSYEQYF
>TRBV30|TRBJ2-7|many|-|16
TGTGCCTGGAGCCACCTGTCTAGCGAGAAAATCTACGAGCAGTACTTC
CAWSHLSSEKIYEQYF
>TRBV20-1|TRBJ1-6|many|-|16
TGCAGTGCGAAGGGGGGGGTCCCAATCGATAATTCACCCCTCCACTTT
CSAKGGVPIDNSPLHF
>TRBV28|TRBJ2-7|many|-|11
TGTGCCAGCAGTTCCTCCTACGAGCGGTACTTC
CASSSSYERYF
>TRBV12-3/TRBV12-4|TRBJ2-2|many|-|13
TGTGCCAGCGGAGCGGGTTCGTATGGGGAGCTGTTTTTT
CASGAGSYGELFF
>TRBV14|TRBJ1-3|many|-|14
TGTGCCAGCAGCCCTATGGCTTCAGGAAACACCATATATTTT
CASSPMASGNTIYF
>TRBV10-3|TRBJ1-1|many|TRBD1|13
TGTGCCATCAGTGGAACCCCAGGGGGGGAAGCTTTCTTT
CAISGTPGGEAFF
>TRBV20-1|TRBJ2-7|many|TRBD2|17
TGCAGTGCTAAGACTAGCGGGAGGGCCGCTTTGACCTACGAGCAGTACTTC
CSAKTSGRAALTYEQYF
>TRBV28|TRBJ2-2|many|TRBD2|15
TGTGCCAGCAGTTTAAGCGGGAGATACACCGGGGAGCTGTTTTTT
CASSLSGRYTGELFF
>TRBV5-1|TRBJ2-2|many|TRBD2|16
TGCGCCAGCAGCTGGGGACTAGCGACAAACACCGGGGAGCTGTTTTTT
CASSWGLATNTGELFF
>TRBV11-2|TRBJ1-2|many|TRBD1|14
TGTGCCAGCAGCGGCCAGACAGGGATTATGGGCTACACCTTC
CASSGQTGIMGYTF
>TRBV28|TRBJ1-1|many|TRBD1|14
TGTGCCGGCCGGGACAGGGGGAATGGGGCTGAAGCTTTCTTT
CAGRDRGNGAEAFF
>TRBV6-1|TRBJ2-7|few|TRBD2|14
TGTGCCAGCACCCAAGCGGGAAGCAGCTACGAGCAGTACTTC
CASTQAGSSYEQYF
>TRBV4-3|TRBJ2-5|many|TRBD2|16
TGCGCCAGCAGCCAGGGACTAGCGGGAAGGGGAGAGACCCAGTACTTC
CASSQGLAGRGETQYF
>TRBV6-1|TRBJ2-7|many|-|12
TGTGCCAGCAGCGCGGACAGCCACGAGCAATACTTC
CASSADSHEQYF
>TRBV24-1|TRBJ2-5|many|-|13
TGTGCCACCAGTGAGTATGACCAAGAGACCCAGTACTTC
CATSEYDQETQYF
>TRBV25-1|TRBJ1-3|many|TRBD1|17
TGTGCCAGCAGTGATCCCCCGGAGGGGGCCAGTGGAAACACCATATATTTT
CASSDPPEGASGNTIYF